What follows are 21 T cell receptor beta chains derived from one specimen sequenced in a study of cytomegalovirus exposure and HLA in healthy donors. The PCR ran on 60 Vbeta and 13 Jbeta primers. TCRdb's copy holds only in-frame clones and misses some; the assay was immunoSEQ multiplex PCR. In the table there are 150,000 or so clones, 65% to 75% of which are singletons. The sequenced sample consisted of PBMCs. Receptors originate from a man aged 30 to 39 in good health and CMV-seronegative.

The rearrangement uses TRBV4-3 and TRBJ1-2, with TRBD1 matching 9 bases. The germline V gene has CDR1 LGHNA and CDR2 YSLEER. V trimming: 4 bases; J trimming: 8 bases; junction bases outside the gene matches: 11. CDR3 length: 15 amino acids. CDR3 sequence: CASSPTGQGLGGYTF. In nucleotides, the CDR3 is TGCGCCAGCAGCCCGACTGGACAGGGGTTGGGGGGCTACACCTTC.

V gene TRBV5-6 combines with J gene TRBJ1-1; 8 bases match TRBD1. V dropped 0 bases and J dropped 4; count of bases not matched to a gene: 8. The CDR3 sequence is 16 residues long. Germline CDR1 SGHDT, CDR2 YYEEEE. CDR3: CASSLVVRGLGTEAFF. DNA for the CDR3: TGTGCCAGCAGCTTGGTGGTCAGGGGGCTGGGCACTGAAGCTTTCTTT.

The gene calls are TRBV5-1 and TRBJ1-2; D is perhaps TRBD1 (5 bases). The V gene lost 3 bases and the J gene lost 8 bases, with 14 bases spanning the gap. The germline V gene encodes CDR1 SGHRS and CDR2 YFSETQ. The CDR3 is made up of 13 amino acids. The DNA for the CDR3 is TGCGCCAGCAGCTCCGGACACGACACGGGCTACACCTTC. This gives the protein CASSSGHDTGYTF.

This chain joins TRBV5-1 and TRBJ2-2; TRBD1 might be the D (6 bases). The CDR3 totals 18 residues. The V gene's germline CDR1 is SGHRS and CDR2 YFSETQ. V was shortened by 0 bases and J by 5 bases, with 20 bases between the two germline ends. The CDR3 bases are TGCGCCAGCAGCTTGGGGGTTATTGGGGGCTTTGGAACCGGGGAGCTGTTTTTT. Translation: CASSLGVIGGFGTGELFF. The whole variable domain, remainder taken from reference TRBV5-1 and TRBJ2-2, is KAGVTQTPRYLIKTRGQQVTLSCSPISGHRSVSWYQQTPGQGLQFLFEYFSETQRNKGNFPGRFSGRQFSNSRSEMNVSTLELGDSALYLCASSLGVIGGFGTGELFFGEGSRLTVL.

This rearrangement joins TRBV6-5 to TRBJ2-1, with 7 bases lining up with TRBD2. Germline CDR1 MNHEY, CDR2 SVGAGI. CDR3 length: 16 residues. The junction had 5 bases not matched to a gene; V was cut back by 0 bases and J by 3 bases. CDR3 residues: CASSYSTSDHYNEQFF. In DNA form, the CDR3 reads TGTGCCAGCAGTTACTCAACTAGCGATCACTACAATGAGCAGTTCTTC.

The V call is TRBV19, the J call TRBJ2-1; 7 nucleotides agree with TRBD1. This CDR3 is built from 13 residues. CDR1 LNHDA and CDR2 SQIVND come from the germline V gene (reference sequence). Trimming at V came to 7 bases and at J to 3 bases, leaving 3 bases not matched to a gene. The chain's CDR3 is CASIGQDYNEQFF. CDR3 DNA sequence: TGTGCCAGTATAGGACAGGACTACAATGAGCAGTTCTTC.

This clone has more than one count but fewer than ten. The chain recombines TRBV20-1 with TRBJ1-1; D unclear. From germline, CDR1 is DFQATT and CDR2 SNEGSKA (reference sequence). Trimming removed 6 bases at V and 6 bases at J, with 11 bases between. This CDR3 has 11 amino acids. CDR3 in amino acids: CSALEAPEAFF. CDR3 nucleotides: TGCAGTGCCCTTGAGGCCCCTGAAGCTTTCTTT.

This chain connects TRBV2 to TRBJ1-2, with TRBD1 matching over 9 bases. Losses at the gene ends were 8 bases for V and 1 base for J; bases not matched to a gene: 5. The CDR3 has 14 amino acids. CDR1 SNHLY and CDR2 FYNNEI come from the germline V gene. For the CDR3, the DNA is TGTGCCAGCGTGCGGGACAGGGATAACTATGGCTACACCTTC. It specifies CASVRDRDNYGYTF. Variable domain in full (rest from reference TRBV2 and TRBJ1-2): EPEVTQTPSHQVTQMGQEVILRCVPISNHLYFYWYRQILGQKVEFLVSFYNNEISEKSEIFDDQFSVERPDGSNFTLKIRSTKLEDSAMYFCASVRDRDNYGYTFGSGTRLTVV.

In its sample, this clone was seen once. The rearrangement joins TRBV25-1 to TRBJ2-1; TRBD2 matches 9 bases. V shed 6 bases and J 4 bases; nucleotides not matched to a gene: 4. Germline CDR1 and CDR2: MGHDK and SYGVNS. This CDR3 region has 14 residues. The CDR3 spells CASSWTSEYNEQFF. CDR3 bases: TGTGCCAGCAGCTGGACTAGCGAGTACAATGAGCAGTTCTTC.

This chain links TRBV6-5 with TRBJ2-2, with a tentative D call TRBD1 (7 bases). Germline V gene lookup returns CDR1 MNHEY and CDR2 SVGAGI. The length of the CDR3 is 15 residues. V gave up 3 bases and J gave up 7 bases, with 15 bases separating them. CDR3 DNA: TGTGCCAGCAGTTATTTGGAGGGGGCGAACGGGGAGCTGTTTTTT. Translating gives CASSYLEGANGELFF.

The chain couples TRBV28 to TRBJ2-7, with D possibly being TRBD2 (5 bases). The CDR3 covers 12 residues. V lost 3 bases to trimming and J lost 7 bases, with 10 bases between them. Germline V gene lookup returns CDR1 MDHEN and CDR2 SYDVKM. CDR3 in DNA: TGTGCCAGCAGTTTCGTAGCGCGGGAGCAGTACTTC. Translated: CASSFVAREQYF.

This sequence joins TRBV28 and TRBJ1-6, with D uncertain. The CDR3 covers 12 residues. The V gene lost 5 bases and the J gene lost 8 bases, with 7 bases spanning the gap. Germline CDR1 is MDHEN and CDR2 is SYDVKM. The CDR3 coding sequence is TGTGCCAGCAGTGTACAGTATTCACCCCTCCACTTT. As protein: CASSVQYSPLHF.

V is TRBV2 and J is TRBJ2-1; TRBD2 matches at 12 bases. The CDR3 is 15 residues long. The V segment lost 6 bases and the J segment 3 bases; nucleotides outside the gene matches: 3. CDR1 and CDR2 from the germline V gene are SNHLY and FYNNEI. The CDR3 protein is CASRQTSGGYNEQFF. Here the CDR3 DNA reads TGTGCCAGCAGACAGACTAGCGGGGGCTACAATGAGCAGTTCTTC.

This clone was counted between two and nine times. The chain carries TRBV2 and TRBJ1-1, with D possibly matching TRBD1 (5 bases). The V gene lost 2 bases and the J gene lost 7 bases, with 8 bases spanning the gap. The CDR3 runs to 12 residues. Germline V gene data show CDR1 as SNHLY and CDR2 as FYNNEI. This CDR3 is CASSENRNEAFF. In DNA, the CDR3 is TGTGCCAGCAGTGAAAACAGGAATGAAGCTTTCTTT.

On this clone itself: Other nucleotide sequences from this sample produce the same CDR3. V is TRBV5-1 and J is TRBJ2-7; the match to TRBD1 covers 11 bases. Trimming took 5 bases from V and 5 from J; bases not matched to a gene: 6. CDR1 and CDR2 (germline): SGHRS, YFSETQ. The length of the CDR3 is 14 residues. Here the CDR3 reads CASSYGQGADEQYF. Written as DNA, the CDR3 is TGCGCCAGCAGTTACGGACAGGGGGCGGACGAGCAGTACTTC.

The chain employs TRBV6-1 and TRBJ1-1, with unresolved D. The CDR3 has 13 amino acids. CDR1 and CDR2 (germline): MNHNS, SASEGT. The V end was cut by 6 bases, the J end by 1 base, with 9 bases between. CDR3 DNA sequence: TGTGCCAGCAGCCTAACAGAGAACACTGAAGCTTTCTTT. Protein product: CASSLTENTEAFF.

The gene calls are TRBV7-9 and TRBJ2-1; 10 bases map to TRBD2. Trimming cost V 5 bases and J 2 bases; bases outside gene matches: 6. CDR3 length: 16 amino acids. CDR1 is SEHNR and CDR2 is FQNEAQ in the germline V gene (reference sequence). Here the CDR3 DNA reads TGTGCCAGCAGCCCCAGCGGGGGGGCCCCCTACAATGAGCAGTTCTTC. Translation gives CASSPSGGAPYNEQFF.

The chain employs TRBV11-2 and TRBJ2-7; D gene uncertain. This CDR3 contains 12 residues. Germline V lookup: CDR1 SGHAT, CDR2 FQNNGV. Trimming removed 5 bases from V and 4 bases from J, with 9 bases in between. The CDR3 sequence is CASSPPVYEQYF. CDR3 nucleotide sequence: TGTGCCAGCAGCCCCCCGGTTTACGAGCAGTACTTC.

A few counts support this clone. The rearrangement uses TRBV5-1 and TRBJ1-1, with D uncertain. The CDR3 totals 13 residues. Germline V gene data show CDR1 as SGHRS and CDR2 as YFSETQ. V dropped 1 base and J dropped 1 base, with 5 bases sitting between them. In DNA form, the CDR3 reads TGCGCCAGCAGCTTGCGGGGGAACACTGAAGCTTTCTTT. The encoded protein is CASSLRGNTEAFF.

Notes on this clone: Other DNA sequences of this sample code for an identical CDR3. J is TRBJ2-7 and V is TRBV5-1, with D possibly being TRBD1 (5 bases). V lost 0 bases, J lost 1 base, and 8 bases lay in between. Germline V gene lookup returns CDR1 SGHRS and CDR2 YFSETQ. This CDR3 spans 14 amino acids. This CDR3 is CASSLGQPSYEQYF. The CDR3 DNA reads as TGCGCCAGCAGCTTGGGACAGCCATCCTACGAGCAGTACTTC.

CDR3 sequence: CASSEGDYEQYF. The CDR3 nucleotides read TGTGCCAGCAGTGAAGGAGACTACGAGCAGTACTTC. This rearrangement joins TRBV6-1 to TRBJ2-7, with D uncertain. Germline CDR1 MNHNS, CDR2 SASEGT. CDR3 length: 12 amino acids. The germline V and J ends were trimmed by 1 base and 3 bases, with 4 bases remaining between them.